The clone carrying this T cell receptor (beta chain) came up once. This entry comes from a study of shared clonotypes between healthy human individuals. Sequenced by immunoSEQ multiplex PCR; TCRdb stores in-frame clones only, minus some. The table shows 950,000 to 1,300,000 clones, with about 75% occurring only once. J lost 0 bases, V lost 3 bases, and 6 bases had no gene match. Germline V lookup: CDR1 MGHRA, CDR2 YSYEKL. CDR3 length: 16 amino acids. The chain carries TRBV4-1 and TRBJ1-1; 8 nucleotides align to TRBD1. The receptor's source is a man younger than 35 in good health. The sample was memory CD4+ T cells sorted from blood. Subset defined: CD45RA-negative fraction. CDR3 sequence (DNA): TGCGCCAGCAGCCACAGGGGGCGGGCCTTGAACACTGAAGCTTTCTTT. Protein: CASSHRGRALNTEAFF.